The sequence of this T cell receptor (beta chain) was determined in a study of CD8+CD57+ T cells in acquired aplastic anemia. Study at large: When averaged, DNA from sorted CD4+ and CD8+ cells came to 3.2 ug. CD4+ cells from healthy donors averaged around 10 million reads.

TCR beta VDJ combinations and CDR3 sequences were profiled from genomic DNA. TCRdb processed the reads anew with MiXCR; each CDR3 protein has one entry. The top ten clones hold around 8.4% of a sample with over 100,000 distinct CDR3 sequences, less than 45% of them seen once. General study results and limits: Any difference that existed in CD8+ Simpson's diversity between patients and controls was not significant. About 30 shared CD8+ CDR3s appeared highly expressed within patients' immunodominant clones.

The germline V and J ends were trimmed by 0 bases and 0 bases, with 12 bases remaining between them. Germline loops: CDR1 LNHNV, CDR2 YYDKDF (reference sequence). The CDR3 loop spans 17 amino acids. In the case of this clonotype: Its antigen is as yet unknown.

The clonotype originates from a human donor in good health, serving as a control. The sequencing input was sorted CD4+, CD8+, or CD8+CD57+ T cells (not recorded which) from PBMCs. This rearrangement joins TRBV15 to TRBJ1-5, with a tentative D call TRBD1 (5 bases). CDR3 nucleotides: TGTGCCACCAGCAGAGAAAAGACAGTGGATAGCAATCAGCCCCAGCATTTT. Translation: CATSREKTVDSNQPQHF.